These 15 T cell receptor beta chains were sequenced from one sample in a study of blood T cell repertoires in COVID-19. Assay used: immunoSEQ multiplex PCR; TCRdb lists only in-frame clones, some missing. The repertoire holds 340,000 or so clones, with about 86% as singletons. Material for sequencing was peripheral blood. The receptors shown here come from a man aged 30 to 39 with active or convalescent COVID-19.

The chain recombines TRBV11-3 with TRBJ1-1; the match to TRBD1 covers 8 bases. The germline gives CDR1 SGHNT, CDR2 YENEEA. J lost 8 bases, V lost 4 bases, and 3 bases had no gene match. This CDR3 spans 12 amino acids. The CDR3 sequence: CASSWTGREAFF. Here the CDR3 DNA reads TGTGCCAGCAGCTGGACAGGGCGCGAAGCTTTCTTT.

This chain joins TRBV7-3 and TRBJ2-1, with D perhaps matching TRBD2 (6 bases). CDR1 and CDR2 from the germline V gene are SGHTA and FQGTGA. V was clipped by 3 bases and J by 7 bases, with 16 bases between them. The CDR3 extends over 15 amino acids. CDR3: CASSFGLAFRNEQFF. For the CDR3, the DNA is TGTGCCAGCAGCTTTGGCCTAGCGTTCCGGAATGAGCAGTTCTTC.

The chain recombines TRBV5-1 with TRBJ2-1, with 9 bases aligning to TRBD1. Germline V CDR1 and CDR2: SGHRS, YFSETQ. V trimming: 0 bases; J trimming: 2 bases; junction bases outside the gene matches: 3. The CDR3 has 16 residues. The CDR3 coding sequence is TGCGCCAGCAGCTTGGCCGGACAGGGGCCCTACAATGAGCAGTTCTTC. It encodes CASSLAGQGPYNEQFF.

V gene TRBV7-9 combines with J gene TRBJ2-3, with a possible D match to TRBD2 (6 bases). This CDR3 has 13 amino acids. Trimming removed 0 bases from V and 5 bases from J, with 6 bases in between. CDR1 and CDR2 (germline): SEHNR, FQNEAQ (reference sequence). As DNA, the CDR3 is TGTGCCAGCAGCTTAGCGGGGGGAGATACGCAGTATTTT. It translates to CASSLAGGDTQYF.

CDR3 in amino acids: CAGRDRLAKNIQYF. The DNA of the CDR3 is TGTGCCGGCCGGGACAGGTTAGCCAAAAACATTCAGTACTTC. This rearrangement joins TRBV2 to TRBJ2-4, with 8 bases that match TRBD1. CDR1 is SNHLY and CDR2 is FYNNEI in the germline V gene. V dropped 11 bases and J dropped 0; count of bases not matched to a gene: 6. The CDR3 is 14 residues long.

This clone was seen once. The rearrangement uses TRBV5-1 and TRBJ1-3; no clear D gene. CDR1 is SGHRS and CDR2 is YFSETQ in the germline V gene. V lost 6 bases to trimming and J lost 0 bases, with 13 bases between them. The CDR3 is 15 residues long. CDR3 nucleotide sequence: TGCGCCAGCACCGTCGGAGCCAGCTCTGGAAACACCATATATTTT. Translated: CASTVGASSGNTIYF.

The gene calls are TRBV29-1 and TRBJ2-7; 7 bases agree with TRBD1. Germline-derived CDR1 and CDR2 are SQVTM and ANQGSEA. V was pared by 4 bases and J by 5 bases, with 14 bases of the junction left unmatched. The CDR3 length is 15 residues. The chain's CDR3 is CSVVDLRGRPDEQYF. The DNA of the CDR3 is TGCAGCGTTGTGGATTTGAGGGGGCGTCCTGACGAGCAGTACTTC.

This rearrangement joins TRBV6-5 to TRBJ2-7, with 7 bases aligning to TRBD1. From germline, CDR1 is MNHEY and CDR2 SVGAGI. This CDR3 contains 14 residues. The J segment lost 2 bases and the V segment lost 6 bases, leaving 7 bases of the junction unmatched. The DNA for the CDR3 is TGTGCCAGCAGGAACCCGGGACAGCCCTACGAGCAGTACTTC. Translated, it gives CASRNPGQPYEQYF.

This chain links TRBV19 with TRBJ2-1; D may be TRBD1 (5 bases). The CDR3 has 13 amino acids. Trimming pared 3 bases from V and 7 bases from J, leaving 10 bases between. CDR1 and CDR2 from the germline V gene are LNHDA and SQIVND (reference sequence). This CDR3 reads CASSMQGGNEQFF. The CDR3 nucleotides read TGTGCCAGTAGTATGCAGGGTGGGAATGAGCAGTTCTTC.

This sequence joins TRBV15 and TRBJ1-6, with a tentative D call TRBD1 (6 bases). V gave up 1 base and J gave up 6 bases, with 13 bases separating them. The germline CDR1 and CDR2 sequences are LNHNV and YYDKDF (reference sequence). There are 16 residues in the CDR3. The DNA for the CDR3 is TGTGCCACCAGCAGAGTTCGGGGCAGGGGTAATTCACCCCTCCACTTT. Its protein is CATSRVRGRGNSPLHF.

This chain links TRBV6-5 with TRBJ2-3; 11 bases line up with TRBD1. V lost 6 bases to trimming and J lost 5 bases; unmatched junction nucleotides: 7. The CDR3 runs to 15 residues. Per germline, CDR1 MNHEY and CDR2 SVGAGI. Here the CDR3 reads CASRNRDRGLDTQYF. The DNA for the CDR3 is TGTGCCAGCAGAAACCGGGACAGGGGGTTAGATACGCAGTATTTT.

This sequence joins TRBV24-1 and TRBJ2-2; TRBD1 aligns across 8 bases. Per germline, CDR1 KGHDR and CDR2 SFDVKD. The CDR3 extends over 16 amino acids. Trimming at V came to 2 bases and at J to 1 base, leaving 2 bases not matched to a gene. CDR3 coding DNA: TGTGCCACCAGTGATTCCGGGACAGGGAACACCGGGGAGCTGTTTTTT. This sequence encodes CATSDSGTGNTGELFF.

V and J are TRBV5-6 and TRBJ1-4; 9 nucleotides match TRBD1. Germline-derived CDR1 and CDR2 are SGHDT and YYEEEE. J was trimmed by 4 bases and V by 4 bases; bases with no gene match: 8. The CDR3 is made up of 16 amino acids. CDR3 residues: CASSKLAGQGNEKLFF. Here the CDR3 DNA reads TGTGCCAGCAGCAAACTGGCGGGACAGGGTAATGAAAAACTGTTTTTT.

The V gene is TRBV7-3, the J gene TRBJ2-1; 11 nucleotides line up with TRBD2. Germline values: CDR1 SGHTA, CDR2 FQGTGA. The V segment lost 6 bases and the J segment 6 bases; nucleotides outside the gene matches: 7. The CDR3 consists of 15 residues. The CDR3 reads CASSPLGLAGNEQFF. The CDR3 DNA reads TGTGCCAGCAGTCCCCTAGGACTAGCGGGCAATGAGCAGTTCTTC.

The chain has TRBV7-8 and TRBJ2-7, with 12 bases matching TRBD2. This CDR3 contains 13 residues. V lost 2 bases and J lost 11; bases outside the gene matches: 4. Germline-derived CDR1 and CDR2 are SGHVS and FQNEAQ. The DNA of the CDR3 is TGTGCCAGCAGCTTACTAGCGGGAGGGCTTGAGTACTTC. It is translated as CASSLLAGGLEYF.